This T cell receptor beta chain was found in a study of technical replicates of blood from a handful of donors. Trimming removed 10 bases from V and 5 bases from J; junction bases left unmatched: 11. This CDR3 is built from 14 residues. From germline, CDR1 is LNHDA and CDR2 SQIVND (reference sequence). TCRdb's table, derived via immunoSEQ multiplex PCR, lists solely in-frame clones and lacks some. In the table there are 65,000 to 95,000 clones, just under 95% of which are singletons. This clonotype was obtained from a human donor in good health. The V gene is TRBV19, the J gene TRBJ1-1, with TRBD1 matching over 9 bases. Sequences were obtained from T cells isolated from PBMCs. CDR3 in amino acids: CATLDRGSSTEAFF. The CDR3 bases are TGTGCCACCCTCGACAGGGGGTCTAGTACTGAAGCTTTCTTT.